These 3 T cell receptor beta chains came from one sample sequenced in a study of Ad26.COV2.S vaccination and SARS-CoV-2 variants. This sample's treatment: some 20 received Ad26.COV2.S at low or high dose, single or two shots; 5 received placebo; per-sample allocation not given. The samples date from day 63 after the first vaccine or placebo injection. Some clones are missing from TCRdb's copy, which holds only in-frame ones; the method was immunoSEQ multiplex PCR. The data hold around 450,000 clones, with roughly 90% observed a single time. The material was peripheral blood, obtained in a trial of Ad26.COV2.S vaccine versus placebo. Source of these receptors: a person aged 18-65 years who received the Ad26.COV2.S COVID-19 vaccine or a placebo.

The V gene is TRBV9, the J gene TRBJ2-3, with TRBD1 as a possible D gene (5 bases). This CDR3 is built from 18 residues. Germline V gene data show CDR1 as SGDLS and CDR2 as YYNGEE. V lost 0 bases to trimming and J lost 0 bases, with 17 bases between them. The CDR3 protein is CASSVGAQGVESTDTQYF. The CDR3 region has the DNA TGTGCCAGCAGCGTAGGGGCCCAGGGTGTAGAGAGCACAGATACGCAGTATTTT.

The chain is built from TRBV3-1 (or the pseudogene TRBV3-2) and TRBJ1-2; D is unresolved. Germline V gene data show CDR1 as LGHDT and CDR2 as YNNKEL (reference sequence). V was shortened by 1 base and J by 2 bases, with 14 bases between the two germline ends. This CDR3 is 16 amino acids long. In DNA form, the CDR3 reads TGTGCCAGCAGCCAAGCGGTCTCGGGGAGGAACTATGGCTACACCTTC. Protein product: CASSQAVSGRNYGYTF.

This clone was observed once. The CDR3, as DNA: TGTGCCAGTAGAGGACAGGGGGCAACTGAAGCTTTCTTT. Its translation is CASRGQGATEAFF. J is TRBJ1-1 and V is TRBV7-2; 11 bases align to TRBD1. The V gene's germline CDR1 is SGHTA and CDR2 FQGNSA. CDR3 length: 13 residues. Trimming at V came to 9 bases and at J to 5 bases, leaving 5 bases not matched to a gene.